A single sample is the source of the 5 T cell receptor beta chains below, sequenced in a study of early T cells in non-severe SARS-CoV-2 infection. TCRdb analysed the 5' RACE reads with MiXCR anew, one entry per CDR3 protein. Counted here are 75,000 or so distinct CDR3 sequences, over 10% occurring once; the ten biggest clones make up around 5%. Specimen: whole blood, collected at baseline. The receptors originated from an adult who was a healthcare worker with PCR-confirmed SARS-CoV-2 infection or an uninfected control (not recorded which).

This clonotype was seen a few times. V and J are TRBV29-1 and TRBJ2-7; 8 bases map to TRBD1. This CDR3 is built from 16 residues. Germline loops: CDR1 SQVTM, CDR2 ANQGSEA. V trimming: 0 bases; J trimming: 4 bases; junction bases outside the gene matches: 11. This CDR3 reads CSVEDLSTGGRYEQYF. In DNA, the CDR3 is TGCAGCGTTGAAGATCTTTCCACAGGGGGTCGGTACGAGCAGTACTTC.

The chain recombines TRBV12-3 or TRBV12-4 with TRBJ2-3; either TRBD1 or TRBD2 may supply D (6 bases each). The CDR3 runs to 13 residues. The ends were cut back, 7 bases at V and 5 bases at J, with 13 bases in the middle. CDR3 nucleotides: TGTGCCAGCAAGTGGGGGGCTCTAGATACGCAGTATTTT. It translates to CASKWGALDTQYF.

V usage is TRBV6-1 and J usage is TRBJ2-5; 7 bases agree with TRBD1. Germline loops: CDR1 MNHNS, CDR2 SASEGT. The CDR3 runs 14 residues. V lost 4 bases to trimming and J lost 5 bases; unmatched junction nucleotides: 7. CDR3 nucleotide sequence: TGTGCCAGCAGTGTACTAGGGGGCGTGGAGACCCAGTACTTC. Its translation is CASSVLGGVETQYF.

The rearrangement links TRBV20-1 to TRBJ2-7, with 7 bases aligning to TRBD1. V was clipped by 5 bases and J by 4 bases; unmatched bases: 8. The length of the CDR3 is 13 residues. The V gene's germline CDR1 is DFQATT and CDR2 SNEGSKA (reference sequence). The CDR3 protein is CSAYGGQPYEQYF. The CDR3, as DNA: TGCAGTGCTTATGGGGGACAGCCTTACGAGCAGTACTTC.

The rearrangement links TRBV9 to TRBJ1-6, with D tentatively TRBD1 (6 bases). The CDR3 has 14 amino acids. Deletions cut 3 bases from V and 8 bases from J, with 12 bases between. The V gene's germline CDR1 is SGDLS and CDR2 YYNGEE. CDR3 sequence reads: CASSARQADSPLHF. The CDR3 nucleotides are TGTGCCAGCAGCGCGCGACAGGCCGATTCACCCCTCCACTTT.